This T cell receptor beta chain stems from a study of OX40 agonist ivuxolimab in advanced cancers. Across the whole study: It was permissible to have had prior anti-PD-1, anti-PD-L1 or anti-CTLA-4 therapy, and about 40% had some. General observations from the study: Low levels of normalized T-cell clonal expansion also appeared in some nonresponders. The investigators did not determine what antigen specificity the expanded peripheral T cells had. Dosing at 0.1 to 3.0 mg/kg was accompanied by clonal expansion of CD4+ and CD8+ blood T cells by week 6.

The repertoire was sequenced with immunoSEQ multiplex PCR; TCRdb's copy has only in-frame clones and lacks some. The data show about 46,000 clones, roughly 91% seen once. Germline V gene lookup returns CDR1 MNHEY and CDR2 SVGAGI. Unmatched junction bases numbered 7, after V lost 5 bases and J lost 2 bases. This CDR3 is 15 amino acids long. As concerns this clone: Its antigen is not identified.

This receptor was obtained from an adult with an advanced solid tumor such as melanoma, head and neck, liver or kidney cancer. The chain has TRBV6-5 and TRBJ2-7; 9 bases fit TRBD2. This specimen consisted of CD4+ or CD8+ T cells sorted from blood, obtained in a trial of the OX40 agonist ivuxolimab. The CDR3 DNA is TGTGCCAGCAGTAAGCCGGGACTAGCCCCCTACGAGCAGTACTTC. Translated, it gives CASSKPGLAPYEQYF.